A selection of T cell receptor beta chains follows, all from one sample in a study of blood T cell repertoires in COVID-19. TCRdb's table, derived via immunoSEQ multiplex PCR, lists solely in-frame clones and lacks some. Here the sample spans approximately 100,000 clones, 70% to 90% being singletons. Sequenced material: PBMCs or T cells enriched from blood (not recorded which). Every receptor here comes from a woman aged 50 to 65 who had recovered from COVID-19. Each CDR3 is given with its conserved first and last residue. The D gene is left open where the match is weak. Some rows have no size entry. The others give once, few or many, or a class for an expanded clone.

abundance: NA
j_gene: TRBJ2-5
d_gene: NA
v_gene: TRBV7-8
CDR3aa: CASSLVEGTQYF
CDR3nt: TGTGCCAGCAGCTTAGTCGAGGGGACCCAGTACTTC

abundance: NA
j_gene: TRBJ2-5
d_gene: TRBD1
v_gene: TRBV5-1
CDR3aa: CASSLEGTDQETQYF
CDR3nt: TGCGCCAGCAGCTTGGAAGGGACAGATCAAGAGACCCAGTACTTC

abundance: NA
j_gene: TRBJ2-7
d_gene: NA
v_gene: TRBV7-2
CDR3aa: CASSLELHYYEQYF
CDR3nt: TGTGCCAGCAGCTTAGAACTGCACTACTACGAGCAGTACTTC

abundance: NA
j_gene: TRBJ1-5
d_gene: NA
v_gene: TRBV6-5
CDR3aa: CASSYSSGNQPQHF
CDR3nt: TGTGCCAGCAGTTACTCATCAGGGAATCAGCCCCAGCATTTT

abundance: NA
j_gene: TRBJ2-7
d_gene: TRBD2
v_gene: TRBV7-9
CDR3aa: CASSLGGTSAHEQYF
CDR3nt: TGTGCCAGCAGCTTAGGTGGGACTAGCGCGCACGAGCAGTACTTC

abundance: NA
j_gene: TRBJ2-5
d_gene: NA
v_gene: TRBV7-9
CDR3aa: CASSLGEEPQETQYF
CDR3nt: TGTGCCAGCAGCTTGGGGGAGGAACCGCAAGAGACCCAGTACTTC

abundance: NA
j_gene: TRBJ1-5
d_gene: NA
v_gene: TRBV27
CDR3aa: CASSTGREGYSNQPQHF
CDR3nt: TGTGCCAGCAGTACGGGCAGGGAGGGGTATAGCAATCAGCCCCAGCATTTT

abundance: NA
j_gene: TRBJ1-1
d_gene: TRBD1
v_gene: TRBV28
CDR3aa: CASSAYRGKTEAFF
CDR3nt: TGTGCCAGCAGTGCCTACAGGGGTAAGACTGAAGCTTTCTTT

abundance: NA
j_gene: TRBJ2-1
d_gene: TRBD2
v_gene: TRBV15
CDR3aa: CATSPRRVAGGPHNEQFF
CDR3nt: TGTGCCACCAGCCCCCGAAGGGTCGCGGGGGGGCCTCACAATGAGCAGTTCTTC

abundance: NA
j_gene: TRBJ2-2
d_gene: TRBD1
v_gene: TRBV7-3
CDR3aa: CASSSDRGIGTGELFF
CDR3nt: TGTGCCAGCAGCTCCGACAGGGGGATTGGGACCGGGGAGCTGTTTTTT

abundance: NA
j_gene: TRBJ1-5
d_gene: TRBD1
v_gene: TRBV11-2
CDR3aa: CASSPGTGADQPQHF
CDR3nt: TGTGCCAGCAGCCCCGGGACAGGGGCTGATCAGCCCCAGCATTTT

abundance: NA
j_gene: TRBJ1-2
d_gene: TRBD1
v_gene: TRBV9
CDR3aa: CASSRNDRGEGYGYTF
CDR3nt: TGTGCCAGCAGTCGAAACGACAGGGGGGAAGGATATGGCTACACCTTC

abundance: NA
j_gene: TRBJ2-1
d_gene: NA
v_gene: TRBV5-1
CDR3aa: CASSLVPPLYNEQFF
CDR3nt: TGCGCCAGCAGCTTGGTTCCCCCCCTATACAATGAGCAGTTCTTC

abundance: NA
j_gene: TRBJ1-1
d_gene: NA
v_gene: TRBV5-5
CDR3aa: CASSVLMNTEAFF
CDR3nt: TGTGCCAGCAGCGTACTTATGAACACTGAAGCTTTCTTT

abundance: NA
j_gene: TRBJ2-5
d_gene: NA
v_gene: TRBV19
CDR3aa: CASSEETQETQYF
CDR3nt: TGTGCCAGCAGCGAGGAGACTCAAGAGACCCAGTACTTC

abundance: NA
j_gene: TRBJ1-1
d_gene: NA
v_gene: TRBV4-2
CDR3aa: CASSQGTPGTPMNTEAFF
CDR3nt: TGTGCCAGCAGCCAAGGGACTCCCGGGACACCTATGAACACTGAAGCTTTCTTT

abundance: NA
j_gene: TRBJ2-7
d_gene: TRBD1
v_gene: TRBV4-2
CDR3aa: CASSQDLRQGSGQYF
CDR3nt: TGTGCCAGCAGCCAAGATTTACGACAGGGATCGGGGCAGTACTTC

abundance: once
j_gene: TRBJ2-1
d_gene: TRBD2
v_gene: TRBV19
CDR3aa: CASSKGLDSINEQFF
CDR3nt: TGTGCCAGTAGTAAGGGACTAGACTCGATAAATGAGCAGTTCTTC

abundance: NA
j_gene: TRBJ2-7
d_gene: NA
v_gene: TRBV10-2
CDR3aa: CASSEGTSYEQYF
CDR3nt: TGCGCCAGCAGTGAGGGCACCAGCTACGAGCAGTACTTC